This passage covers 32 T cell receptor beta chains from one sample sequenced in a study of T cell repertoires in cytomegalovirus infection. TCRdb itself ran the reads through MiXCR, one entry per CDR3 protein. This sample has under 350,000 distinct CDR3 sequences, with around 10% found just once. Specimen: PBMCs. These receptors originate from a human donor in good health (CMV status not recorded). Some clones in this sample may be carry-over from other donors' samples.

This clonotype was seen more than once but under ten times. V gene TRBV20-1 combines with J gene TRBJ2-1, with no clear D. The CDR3 runs 11 residues. V gave up 8 bases and J gave up 8 bases, with 13 bases separating them. CDR1 and CDR2 (germline): DFQATT, SNEGSKA (reference sequence). The CDR3 nucleotides are TGCAGTTTGACTGAGTGGGATGAGCAGTTCTTC. It specifies CSLTEWDEQFF.

This clonotype was detected ten times or more. The chain's CDR3 is CASSRQTFYGYTF. The CDR3 nucleotides are TGTGCCAGCAGCAGACAGACTTTCTATGGCTACACCTTC. The chain recombines TRBV28 with TRBJ1-2, with a weak D call TRBD1 (5 bases). The CDR3 covers 13 residues. CDR1 is MDHEN and CDR2 is SYDVKM in the germline V gene. The germline V and J ends were trimmed by 6 bases and 4 bases, with 12 bases remaining between them.

The chain joins TRBV29-1 to TRBJ2-7; D possibly corresponds to TRBD1 (5 bases). This CDR3 is 12 amino acids long. V shed 3 bases and J shed 3 bases, with 9 bases lying between them. The germline gives CDR1 SQVTM, CDR2 ANQGSEA. Written as DNA, the CDR3 is TGCAGCGTTGAGGGCAGGGACTACGAGCAGTACTTC. It yields the protein CSVEGRDYEQYF.

This clonotype was counted a few times. This rearrangement joins TRBV10-2 to TRBJ1-1; D call uncertain. The CDR3 runs to 14 residues. Germline CDR1 WSHSY, CDR2 SAAADI. V lost 4 bases and J 11 bases, leaving 20 bases between the germline ends. CDR3 in DNA: TGCGCCAGCAGTGGTCCCGGCTCATCAGGTAGCGCTTTCTTT. It encodes CASSGPGSSGSAFF.

This clonotype has at least ten counts. The chain combines TRBV6-1 with TRBJ1-2; D remains ambiguous. Germline-derived CDR1 and CDR2 are MNHNS and SASEGT. This CDR3 has 14 residues. The V end was cut by 3 bases, the J end by 1 base, with 9 bases between. The CDR3 nucleotides read TGTGCCAGCAGTGATTTCGGGATTAACTATGGCTACACCTTC. This codes for CASSDFGINYGYTF.

This clonotype has a count of ten or more. CDR3 sequence: CASSLRTGSGQPQHF. CDR3 in DNA: TGTGCCAGCAGCTTGAGGACAGGGTCTGGTCAGCCCCAGCATTTT. The chain links TRBV5-6 to TRBJ1-5; 8 bases agree with TRBD1. Germline V gives CDR1 SGHDT, CDR2 YYEEEE. With V trimmed by 1 base and J by 6 bases, 6 bases remained unmatched. CDR3 size: 15 residues.

This clonotype turned up a few times. The chain is built from TRBV5-1 and TRBJ2-5, with 8 bases matching TRBD1. The CDR3 totals 14 residues. From germline, CDR1 is SGHRS and CDR2 YFSETQ. The J segment lost 5 bases and the V segment lost 2 bases, leaving 5 bases of the junction unmatched. CDR3 nucleotides: TGCGCCAGCAGCTTCGGACAGGGCAAGGAGACCCAGTACTTC. Protein sequence: CASSFGQGKETQYF.

This clonotype occurred a few times. The rearrangement joins TRBV15 to TRBJ1-2, with D possibly matching TRBD1 (5 bases). CDR1 is LNHNV, CDR2 YYDKDF, per germline (reference sequence). The CDR3 extends over 15 amino acids. V lost 0 bases and J 1 base, leaving 9 bases between the germline ends. The CDR3: CATSRDGDVNYGYTF. The CDR3 nucleotides read TGTGCCACCAGCAGAGATGGGGACGTTAACTATGGCTACACCTTC.

Concerning this clonotype: This may come from a read error, since a much larger clone is one base off. The chain is built from TRBV6-5 and TRBJ2-3; possible D gene TRBD2, 6 bases. V lost 4 bases to trimming and J lost 7 bases, with 21 bases between them. This CDR3 contains 16 residues. Germline assignment: CDR1 MNHEY and CDR2 SVGAGI. The CDR3 here is CASSSQGSGSLNTQYF. The CDR3 nucleotides are TGTGCCAGCAGTTCCCAGGGTAGCGGTTCTTTAAATACGCAGTATTTT.

Details on this clonotype: Possible read error: a much larger clone is one base away. J is TRBJ2-3 and V is TRBV10-1; 12 positions match TRBD1. The CDR3 loop spans 16 amino acids. V gave up 0 bases and J gave up 6 bases; unmatched junction bases: 4. The V gene's germline CDR1 is WNHNN and CDR2 SYGVQD (reference sequence). DNA for the CDR3: TGCGCCAGCAGTGAGTCGCGGGGACAGGGGGCTGATACGCAGTATTTT. This encodes CASSESRGQGADTQYF.

This clonotype was recorded many times. The chain employs TRBV5-4 and TRBJ2-3; 8 nucleotides match TRBD1. The V gene end was trimmed by 3 bases and the J gene end by 4 bases; junction bases not matched to a gene: 4. The CDR3 length is 14 residues. In germline, CDR1 is SGHNT, CDR2 YYREEE (reference sequence). This CDR3 reads CASSWRTGPDTQYF. DNA of the CDR3: TGTGCCAGCAGCTGGAGGACAGGGCCAGATACGCAGTATTTT. Full variable domain (outside the CDR3, taken from reference TRBV5-4 and TRBJ2-3): ETGVTQSPTHLIKTRGQQVTLRCSSQSGHNTVSWYQQALGQGPQFIFQYYREEENGRGNFPPRFSGLQFPNYSSELNVNALELDDSALYLCASSWRTGPDTQYFGPGTRLTVL.

In regard to this clonotype: A clone one base away is much larger, so this may be a read error. This CDR3 is missing its conserved last phenylalanine or tryptophan, likely due to a read error. The V call is TRBV6-6, the J call TRBJ2-5; TRBD2 matches at 16 bases. Germline assignment: CDR1 MNHNY and CDR2 SVGAGI (reference sequence). Trimming took 6 bases from V and 5 from J; bases not matched to a gene: 6. The CDR3 contains 16 residues. The CDR3 region is CASRGLAGGSGETQYV. The CDR3 DNA reads TGTGCCAGCAGGGGACTAGCGGGGGGGTCGGGGGAGACCCAGTACGTC.

V and J are TRBV6-2 or TRBV6-3 and TRBJ2-5, with 7 bases that match TRBD1. Germline CDR1 is MNHEY and CDR2 is SVGEGT. The trim removed 2 bases at V and 3 bases at J, leaving 3 bases unmatched. The CDR3 is made up of 14 amino acids. The CDR3 spells CASSYPGGEETQYF. The CDR3 region has the DNA TGTGCCAGCAGTTACCCAGGGGGAGAAGAGACCCAGTACTTC.

About this clonotype: This sequence may be a read error, since a much larger clone differs from it by one base. Written as DNA, the CDR3 is TGCAGTTCTCCTCAGGGGGCGAGTGAAAATCTGTTTTTT. It yields the protein CSSPQGASENLFF. The chain links TRBV20-1 to TRBJ1-4; the match to TRBD1 covers 8 bases. In germline, CDR1 is DFQATT, CDR2 SNEGSKA (reference sequence). This CDR3 region has 13 residues.

This clonotype was counted at least ten times. The chain combines TRBV4-1 with TRBJ2-2; D remains ambiguous. The germline CDR1 and CDR2 sequences are MGHRA and YSYEKL. The CDR3 loop spans 17 amino acids. Trimming took off 6 bases at V and 1 base at J, with 18 bases between the two ends. The CDR3 reads CASRPSLLRVNTGELFF. The CDR3 nucleotides read TGCGCCAGCAGGCCATCCCTGTTAAGGGTGAACACCGGGGAGCTGTTTTTT.

In this sample, this clonotype turned up many times. The V call is TRBV6-1, the J call TRBJ2-2, with 8 bases lining up with TRBD1. Germline V gene lookup returns CDR1 MNHNS and CDR2 SASEGT. With 7 bases clipped from V and 4 bases from J, the junction kept 11 bases outside the gene matches. The CDR3 consists of 16 residues. The CDR3 protein is CASTALDRGITGELFF. CDR3 in DNA: TGTGCCAGCACGGCCTTAGACAGGGGTATCACCGGGGAGCTGTTTTTT.

This clonotype came up many times. The genes are TRBV28 and TRBJ2-2; perhaps TRBD2 as D (6 bases). CDR1 is MDHEN, CDR2 SYDVKM, per germline. This CDR3 contains 16 residues. The V gene lost 8 bases and the J gene lost 3 bases, with 19 bases spanning the gap. CDR3 loop: CASASPRGADTGELFF. Here the CDR3 DNA reads TGTGCCAGCGCTTCTCCACGCGGGGCGGACACCGGGGAGCTGTTTTTT.

V gene TRBV9 combines with J gene TRBJ1-1; possible D gene TRBD1, 5 bases. Germline values: CDR1 SGDLS, CDR2 YYNGEE. This CDR3 has 12 residues. The V gene lost 5 bases and the J gene lost 8 bases, with 13 bases spanning the gap. Here the CDR3 reads CASRRAGMEAFF. The CDR3 DNA sequence: TGTGCCAGCAGACGTGCAGGGATGGAAGCTTTCTTT.

This clonotype was found many times. This chain connects TRBV6-5 to TRBJ2-3, with TRBD2 identical over 11 bases. CDR1 MNHEY and CDR2 SVGAGI come from the germline V gene. The CDR3 runs to 15 residues. Trimming removed 6 bases from V and 3 bases from J; junction bases left unmatched: 5. The CDR3 loop is CASSSGTSGTDTQYF. The CDR3, as DNA: TGTGCCAGCAGCTCCGGGACTAGCGGTACAGATACGCAGTATTTT.

At least ten counts were recorded for this clonotype. The chain carries TRBV10-1 and TRBJ2-3, with D unclear. Deletions cut 0 bases from V and 6 bases from J, with 7 bases between. CDR3 length equals 13 residues. Germline V gene sequence: CDR1 WNHNN, CDR2 SYGVQD (reference sequence). The DNA for the CDR3 is TGCGCCAGCAGTGAGTCAAGAGCCGATACGCAGTATTTT. This translates into CASSESRADTQYF.

This clonotype has a count of ten or more. The chain uses TRBV28 and TRBJ1-5, with D perhaps TRBD1 (5 bases). This CDR3 comprises 13 residues. Germline V lookup: CDR1 MDHEN, CDR2 SYDVKM. V was trimmed by 5 bases and J by 7 bases, leaving 12 bases between them. The CDR3 DNA follows: TGTGCCAGCAGTCCCGGGGGGGGACAGCCCCAGCATTTT. Protein sequence: CASSPGGGQPQHF. The full variable domain, in which reference TRBV28 and TRBJ1-5 provide the parts outside the CDR3, is DVKVTQSSRYLVKRTGEKVFLECVQDMDHENMFWYRQDPGLGLRLIYFSYDVKMKEKGDIPEGYSVSREKKERFSLILESASTNQTSMYLCASSPGGGQPQHFGDGTRLSIL.

This clonotype was detected only a few times. V and J are TRBV4-3 and TRBJ2-1; the D gene is possibly TRBD1 (5 bases). Germline CDR1 is LGHNA and CDR2 is YSLEER. The V end lost 3 bases, the J end lost 2 bases, and 17 bases lay between the germline ends. The CDR3 sequence is 17 residues long. The CDR3 DNA sequence: TGCGCCAGCAGCCACGGGCTCGTGAAGGGGACCTACAATGAGCAGTTCTTC. Its protein is CASSHGLVKGTYNEQFF.

This clonotype has a count of ten or more. This chain connects TRBV6-1 to TRBJ2-1; no reliable D call. This CDR3 is 13 amino acids long. CDR1 MNHNS and CDR2 SASEGT come from the germline V gene. V lost 5 bases and J 4 bases, leaving 9 bases between the germline ends. The CDR3 DNA sequence: TGTGCCAGCAGTTCGTCAGATTACAATGAGCAGTTCTTC. Protein sequence: CASSSSDYNEQFF.

This clonotype was picked up one time. The gene calls are TRBV20-1 and TRBJ2-3, with a weak D call TRBD2 (7 bases). CDR1 is DFQATT, CDR2 SNEGSKA, per germline (reference sequence). This CDR3 contains 15 residues. The CDR3 DNA reads as TGCAGGGGGGGGGGGGGGCGGGGGCGCACAGATACGCAGTATTTT. Residues: CRGGGGRGRTDTQYF.

A few counts support this clonotype. V gene TRBV7-2 combines with J gene TRBJ2-1, with D perhaps TRBD2 (6 bases). Per germline, CDR1 SGHTA and CDR2 FQGNSA. The ends were cut back, 4 bases at V and 2 bases at J, with 12 bases in the middle. The CDR3 runs to 15 residues. The CDR3, as DNA: TGTGCCAGCAGCTCCGTGGGGGGTCCCTACAATGAGCAGTTCTTC. Translated, it gives CASSSVGGPYNEQFF. Using reference TRBV7-2 and TRBJ2-1 for the parts outside the CDR3, the full variable domain is GAGVSQSPSNKVTEKGKDVELRCDPISGHTALYWYRQSLGQGLEFLIYFQGNSAPDKSGLPSDRFSAERTGGSVSTLTIQRTQQEDSAVYLCASSSVGGPYNEQFFGPGTRLTVL.

This clonotype occurred many times. This chain links TRBV7-9 with TRBJ2-7; a weak D match, TRBD2 (5 bases). Trimming cost V 5 bases and J 6 bases, with 11 bases left between them. This CDR3 is built from 12 residues. Germline V CDR1 and CDR2: SEHNR, FQNEAQ (reference sequence). The CDR3 sequence: CASSPRAGEQYV. The CDR3 bases are TGTGCCAGCAGCCCTCGGGCGGGCGAGCAGTACGTC.

This chain uses TRBV5-5 with TRBJ2-1; 7 bases align to TRBD1. Germline V gives CDR1 SGHKS, CDR2 YYEKEE (reference sequence). The V segment lost 1 base and the J segment 3 bases; nucleotides outside the gene matches: 7. There are 16 residues in the CDR3. CDR3 sequence: CASSLRGSGGYNEQFF. The DNA of the CDR3 is TGTGCCAGCAGCTTGAGAGGGTCAGGGGGCTACAATGAGCAGTTCTTC.

This clonotype was detected ten times or more. The J gene is TRBJ2-5, the V gene TRBV24-1, with 15 nucleotides matching TRBD2. CDR3 size: 15 residues. The V segment lost 2 bases and the J segment 12 bases; nucleotides outside the gene matches: 6. CDR1 is KGHDR, CDR2 SFDVKD, per germline. CDR3 DNA sequence: TGTGCCACCAGTGATTCGGCCCGGACTAGCGGGGGGGAGTACTTC. Translation gives CATSDSARTSGGEYF.

In this sample, this clonotype turned up many times. V gene TRBV5-1 combines with J gene TRBJ2-2; no definite D call. CDR3 size: 15 residues. The V end was cut by 3 bases, the J end by 4 bases, with 13 bases between. Germline V gene sequence: CDR1 SGHRS, CDR2 YFSETQ. The CDR3 loop reads CASSSRRTITGELFF. Written as DNA, the CDR3 is TGCGCCAGCAGCTCCAGAAGGACGATCACCGGGGAGCTGTTTTTT.

The V gene is TRBV6-2 or TRBV6-3, the J gene TRBJ1-2, with D unresolved. This CDR3 is built from 14 residues. V was clipped by 0 bases and J by 8 bases, with 13 bases between them. CDR1 and CDR2 (germline): MNHEY, SVGEGT. The CDR3 nucleotides are TGTGCCAGCAGTTACTCGAACAGCGTGGAGGGCTACACCTTC. This gives the protein CASSYSNSVEGYTF.

This clonotype was picked up many times. This chain connects TRBV20-1 to TRBJ2-3, with D possibly TRBD1 on 7 matching bases. Trimming took 0 bases from V and 4 from J, leaving 20 bases between them. Germline-derived CDR1 and CDR2 are DFQATT and SNEGSKA (reference sequence). The CDR3 contains 17 residues. This CDR3 is CSARDPRGQRVSDTQYF. For the CDR3, the DNA is TGCAGTGCTAGAGATCCTAGGGGACAGCGGGTGTCAGATACGCAGTATTTT.

This clonotype was seen a handful of times. J is TRBJ1-2 and V is TRBV7-9, with D tentatively TRBD1 (6 bases). Trimming removed 3 bases at V and 5 bases at J, with 13 bases between. The CDR3 extends over 14 amino acids. Germline assignment: CDR1 SEHNR and CDR2 FQNEAQ (reference sequence). CDR3 sequence reads: CASSFRTGPYGYTF. CDR3 DNA: TGTGCCAGCAGCTTCCGCACAGGGCCTTATGGCTACACCTTC.